The entry below describes one T cell receptor (beta chain). These data originate in a study of cytomegalovirus exposure and HLA in healthy donors. Trimming pared 1 base from V and 0 bases from J, leaving 10 bases between. The CDR3 length is 15 residues. Per germline, CDR1 SNHLY and CDR2 FYNNEI. The PCR made use of 60 Vbeta and 13 Jbeta primers. Clones were sequenced by immunoSEQ multiplex PCR, and TCRdb holds only the in-frame ones, with some missing. Among roughly 110,000 clones, 65% to 85% were seen once, and the ten largest hold around 2.7%. The clonotype was recovered from a male donor in good health and CMV-seropositive. The chain has TRBV2 and TRBJ2-7; D might be TRBD1 (5 bases). The material sequenced was PBMCs. The CDR3 sequence: CASSEGAGNSYEQYF. The CDR3, as DNA: TGTGCCAGCAGTGAAGGAGCAGGGAACTCCTACGAGCAGTACTTC.